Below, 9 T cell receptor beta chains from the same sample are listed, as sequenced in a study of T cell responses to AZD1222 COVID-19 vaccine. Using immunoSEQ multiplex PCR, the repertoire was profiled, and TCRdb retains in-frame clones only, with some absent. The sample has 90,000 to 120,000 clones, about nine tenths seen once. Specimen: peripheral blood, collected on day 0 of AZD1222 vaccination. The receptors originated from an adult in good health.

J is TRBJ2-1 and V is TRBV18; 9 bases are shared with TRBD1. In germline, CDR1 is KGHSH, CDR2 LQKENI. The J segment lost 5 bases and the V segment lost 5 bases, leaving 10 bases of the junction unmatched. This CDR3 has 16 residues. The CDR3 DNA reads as TGTGCCAGCTCAACACTGTCAGACAGGGGGAACAATGAGCAGTTCTTC. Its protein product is CASSTLSDRGNNEQFF. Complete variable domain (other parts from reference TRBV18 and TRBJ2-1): NAGVMQNPRHLVRRRGQEARLRCSPMKGHSHVYWYRQLPEEGLKFMVYLQKENIIDESGMPKERFSAEFPKEGPSILRIQQVVRGDSAAYFCASSTLSDRGNNEQFFGPGTRLTVL.

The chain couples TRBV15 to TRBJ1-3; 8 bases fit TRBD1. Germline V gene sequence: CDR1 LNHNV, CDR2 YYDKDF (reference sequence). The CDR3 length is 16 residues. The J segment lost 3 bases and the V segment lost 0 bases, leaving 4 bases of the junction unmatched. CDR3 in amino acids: CATSRDRGRGGNTIYF. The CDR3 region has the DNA TGTGCCACCAGCAGAGACAGGGGGCGCGGTGGAAACACCATATATTTT. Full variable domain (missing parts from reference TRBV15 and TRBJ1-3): DAMVIQNPRYQVTQFGKPVTLSCSQTLNHNVMYWYQQKSSQAPKLLFHYYDKDFNNEADTPDNFQSRRPNTSFCFLDIRSPGLGDTAMYLCATSRDRGRGGNTIYFGEGSWLTVV.

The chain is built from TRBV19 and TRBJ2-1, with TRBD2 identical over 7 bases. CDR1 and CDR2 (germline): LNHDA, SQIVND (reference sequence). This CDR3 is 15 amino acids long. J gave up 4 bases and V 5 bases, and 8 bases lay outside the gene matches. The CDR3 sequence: CASSGRAGQYNEQFF. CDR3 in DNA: TGTGCCAGTAGTGGGAGGGCGGGGCAATACAATGAGCAGTTCTTC.

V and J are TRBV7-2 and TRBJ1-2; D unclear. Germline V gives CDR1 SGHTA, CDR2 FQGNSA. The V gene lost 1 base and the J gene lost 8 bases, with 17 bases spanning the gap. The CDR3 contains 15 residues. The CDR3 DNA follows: TGTGCCAGCAGCTTAGGAACCCGGACTGCGGGAGGCTACACCTTC. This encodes CASSLGTRTAGGYTF.

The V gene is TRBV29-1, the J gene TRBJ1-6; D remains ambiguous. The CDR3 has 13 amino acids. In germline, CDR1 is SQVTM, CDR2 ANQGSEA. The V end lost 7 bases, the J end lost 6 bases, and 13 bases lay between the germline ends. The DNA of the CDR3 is TGCAGCGCTGCCTGGGATTTTAATTCACCCCTCCACTTT. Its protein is CSAAWDFNSPLHF. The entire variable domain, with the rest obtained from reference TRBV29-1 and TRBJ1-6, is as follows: SAVISQKPSRDICQRGTSLTIQCQVDSQVTMMFWYRQQPGQSLTLIATANQGSEATYESGFVIDKFPISRPNLTFSTLTVSNMSPEDSSIYLCSAAWDFNSPLHFGNGTRLTVT.

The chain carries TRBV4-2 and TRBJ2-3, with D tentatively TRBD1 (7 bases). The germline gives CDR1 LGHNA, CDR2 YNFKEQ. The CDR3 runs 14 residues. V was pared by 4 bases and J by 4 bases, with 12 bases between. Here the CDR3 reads CASSRTGEADTQYF. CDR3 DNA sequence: TGTGCCAGCAGCCGCACAGGGGAGGCAGATACGCAGTATTTT.

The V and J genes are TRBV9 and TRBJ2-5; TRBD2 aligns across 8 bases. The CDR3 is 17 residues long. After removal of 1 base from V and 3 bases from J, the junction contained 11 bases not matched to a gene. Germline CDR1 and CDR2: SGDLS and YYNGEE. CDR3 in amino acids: CASSVTPPGGGKETQYF. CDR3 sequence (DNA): TGTGCCAGCAGCGTAACCCCTCCGGGGGGGGGCAAAGAGACCCAGTACTTC. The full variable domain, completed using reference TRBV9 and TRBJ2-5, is DSGVTQTPKHLITATGQRVTLRCSPRSGDLSVYWYQQSLDQGLQFLIQYYNGEERAKGNILERFSAQQFPDLHSELNLSSLELGDSALYFCASSVTPPGGGKETQYFGPGTRLLVL.

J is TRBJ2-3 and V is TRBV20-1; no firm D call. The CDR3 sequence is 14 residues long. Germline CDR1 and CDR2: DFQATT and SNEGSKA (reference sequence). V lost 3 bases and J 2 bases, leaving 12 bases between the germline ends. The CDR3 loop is CSASYSRATDTQYF. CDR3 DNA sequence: TGCAGTGCTAGTTACTCCCGGGCCACAGATACGCAGTATTTT.

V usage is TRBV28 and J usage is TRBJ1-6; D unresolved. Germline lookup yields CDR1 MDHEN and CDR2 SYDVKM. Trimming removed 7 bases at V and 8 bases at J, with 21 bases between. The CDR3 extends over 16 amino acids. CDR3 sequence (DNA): TGTGCCAGCAAGAAGGGTCGCGCCCGGTTGGATTCACCCCTCCACTTT. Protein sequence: CASKKGRARLDSPLHF.